These 5 T cell receptor beta chains were sequenced from one sample in a study of blood T cell repertoires in COVID-19. TCRdb's table, derived via immunoSEQ multiplex PCR, lists solely in-frame clones and lacks some. Of about 310,000 clones in the sample, about 89% are singletons; the top ten hold 8% to 10%. Sequenced input: PBMCs or T cells enriched from blood (not recorded which). Source of these receptors: a woman in her thirties or forties who had recovered from COVID-19.

The genes are TRBV10-3 and TRBJ1-4; D is possibly TRBD1 (6 bases). The CDR3 covers 12 residues. From germline, CDR1 is ENHRY and CDR2 SYGVKD. V dropped 10 bases and J dropped 6 bases, with 12 bases sitting between them. The CDR3 here is CATWDMDEKLFF. The CDR3, as DNA: TGTGCCACTTGGGACATGGATGAAAAACTGTTTTTT.

The sample holds one count of this clone. The chain links TRBV9 to TRBJ2-5; 8 bases align to TRBD1. The CDR3 runs 14 residues. The J segment lost 6 bases and the V segment lost 3 bases, leaving 7 bases of the junction unmatched. CDR1 and CDR2 from the germline V gene are SGDLS and YYNGEE. This chain's CDR3 is CASSASGGPKTQYF. The CDR3 DNA is TGTGCCAGCAGCGCTTCAGGGGGCCCGAAGACCCAGTACTTC.

The V call is TRBV11-3, the J call TRBJ1-3; 10 bases fit TRBD1. After removal of 4 bases from V and 2 bases from J, the junction contained 5 bases not matched to a gene. Germline loops: CDR1 SGHNT, CDR2 YENEEA. This CDR3 contains 16 residues. The CDR3 spells CASSWTGTGAGNTIYF. CDR3 bases: TGTGCCAGCAGCTGGACCGGGACAGGGGCTGGAAACACCATATATTTT.

CDR3 sequence (DNA): TGTGCCACCAGCAGAGACTTGCGGAGTCGGAACACTGAAGCTTTCTTT. As protein: CATSRDLRSRNTEAFF. The chain recombines TRBV15 with TRBJ1-1, with no clear D. There are 16 residues in the CDR3. Germline loops: CDR1 LNHNV, CDR2 YYDKDF (reference sequence). Trimming stripped 0 bases from V and 1 base from J, with 12 bases between. The whole variable domain, remainder taken from reference TRBV15 and TRBJ1-1, is DAMVIQNPRYQVTQFGKPVTLSCSQTLNHNVMYWYQQKSSQAPKLLFHYYDKDFNNEADTPDNFQSRRPNTSFCFLDIRSPGLGDTAMYLCATSRDLRSRNTEAFFGQGTRLTVV.

J is TRBJ2-3 and V is TRBV5-8; D possibly corresponds to TRBD2 (6 bases). This CDR3 region has 14 residues. Germline CDR1 reads SGHTS; CDR2 reads YDEGEE. V was shortened by 6 bases and J by 5 bases, with 16 bases between the two germline ends. CDR3 DNA sequence: TGTGCCAGCAACATCGAGGGAGGCAGAGATACGCAGTATTTT. Amino acids: CASNIEGGRDTQYF.